This T cell receptor beta chain was recovered during a study of a mutant IDH1 vaccine in newly diagnosed glioma. Study at large: Every participant had undergone radiotherapy, temozolomide, or both before, and most underwent both.

CDR1 and CDR2 (germline): ENHRY, SYGVKD. V gave up 7 bases and J gave up 4 bases, with 13 bases separating them. The CDR3 sequence is 13 residues long. A note on this clone: Its target is not known.

Time point described: week 23, last vaccination. Doses of 300 ug of mutant IDH1 20-mer peptide were given with topical imiquimod. Clones were sequenced by immunoSEQ multiplex PCR, and TCRdb holds only the in-frame ones, with some missing. The sample yields 25,000 to 35,000 clones, 85% to 90% seen once. This TCR was recovered from a man between 35 and 55 years old with glioma. V is TRBV10-3 and J is TRBJ1-1; tentatively, D is TRBD1 (5 bases). Sequenced here: PBMCs, sampled from a glioma patient whose treatment included an IDH1 peptide vaccine. CDR3 coding DNA: TGTGCCATCACGGCAGGGTTGGGCACTGAAGCTTTCTTT. This codes for CAITAGLGTEAFF.